The 2 T cell receptor beta chains below were found in one sample sequenced in a study of identical twins. Using its own MiXCR run on the 5' RACE reads, TCRdb lists one record per CDR3 protein. The table records a few hundred thousand distinct CDR3 sequences, 7.5% to 10% of them present only once. The same sample was also used in a study of yellow fever vaccine responses in identical twins.

The sequenced material came from PBMCs. These receptors were taken from a woman aged 18-29 years in good health.

In its sample, this clonotype was seen a few times. The V gene is TRBV11-2, the J gene TRBJ2-7, with 10 bases lining up with TRBD1. CDR3 length: 14 residues. Trimming removed 3 bases from V and 5 bases from J; junction bases left unmatched: 4. Per the germline V gene, CDR1 is SGHAT and CDR2 is FQNNGV. Here the CDR3 reads CASSFGTGEHEQYF. The CDR3 DNA reads as TGTGCCAGCAGCTTCGGGACAGGGGAACACGAGCAGTACTTC.

About this clonotype itself: Compared with germline, one end of the junction differs, possibly owing to a read error. The gene calls are TRBV7-7 and TRBJ2-6, with D possibly being TRBD1 (6 bases). Germline V gene sequence: CDR1 SSHAT, CDR2 FNYEAQ (reference sequence). CDR3 size: 14 residues. The CDR3 here is CASSQTTGANVLTF. As DNA, the CDR3 is TGTGCTAGCAGCCAGACGACAGGAGCCAACGTCCTGACTTTC.